The clone carrying this TCR beta chain appeared a single time. The protocol was immunoSEQ multiplex PCR, while the TCRdb copy is restricted to in-frame clones and leaves out a portion. The sample contains 35,000 to 50,000 clones, about 80% of which appear only once. The sample belongs to a study of blood T cell repertoires in COVID-19. Across the whole study: Sources were T cells, B-cell-depleted T cells, or PBMCs; the material itself was cDNA or gDNA.

The CDR3 is made up of 14 amino acids. The V gene lost 7 bases and the J gene lost 3 bases, with 15 bases spanning the gap. The germline V gene encodes CDR1 MNHEY and CDR2 SVGAGI. Specimen: peripheral blood. The gene calls are TRBV6-5 and TRBJ1-2; D remains ambiguous. The source is a woman aged 55-70 years with acute or convalescent COVID-19. CDR3 DNA sequence: TGTGCCAGCACTCCGGGCCCGGAGGACTATGGCTACACCTTC. It yields the protein CASTPGPEDYGYTF.